A selection of T cell receptor beta chains follows, all from one sample in a study of blood T cell repertoires in COVID-19. The repertoire was sequenced with immunoSEQ multiplex PCR; TCRdb's copy has only in-frame clones and lacks some. The sample holds approximately 52,000 clones, approximately 85% seen once. Sequencing was done on a sample of peripheral blood. Every receptor here comes from a human donor in a cohort sampled during active COVID-19. Each CDR3 is given with its conserved first and last residue. A D gene is named only where the DNA matches it firmly. Expanded clones get a size class; other rows say once, few or many, or leave the size out.

D gene: TRBD1
V gene: TRBV5-1
clone size: -
J gene: TRBJ1-6
CDR3 protein: CASGVGTENSPLHF
CDR3 DNA: TGCGCCAGCGGAGTAGGGACAGAAAATTCACCCCTCCACTTT

D gene: -
V gene: TRBV19
clone size: -
J gene: TRBJ2-7
CDR3 protein: CASSMATAPYEQYF
CDR3 DNA: TGTGCCAGTAGTATGGCGACAGCACCCTACGAGCAGTACTTC

D gene: TRBD1
V gene: TRBV28
clone size: -
J gene: TRBJ2-7
CDR3 protein: CASSIQGQAYEQYF
CDR3 DNA: TGTGCCAGCAGTATACAGGGACAGGCCTACGAGCAGTACTTC

D gene: TRBD2
V gene: TRBV28
clone size: -
J gene: TRBJ2-3
CDR3 protein: CASSFSGEGQDTQYF
CDR3 DNA: TGTGCCAGCAGTTTTAGCGGGGAGGGCCAAGATACGCAGTATTTT

D gene: -
V gene: TRBV5-6
clone size: -
J gene: TRBJ2-1
CDR3 protein: CASSRRGEPYNEQFF
CDR3 DNA: TGTGCCAGCAGCCGACGAGGAGAGCCCTACAATGAGCAGTTCTTC

D gene: -
V gene: TRBV25-1
clone size: -
J gene: TRBJ1-2
CDR3 protein: CASSDWGDYGYTF
CDR3 DNA: TGTGCCAGCAGTGATTGGGGGGATTATGGCTACACCTTC

D gene: -
V gene: TRBV28
clone size: -
J gene: TRBJ1-1
CDR3 protein: CASSLTDTEAFF
CDR3 DNA: TGTGCCAGCAGTTTAACTGACACTGAAGCTTTCTTT

D gene: TRBD1
V gene: TRBV9
clone size: few
J gene: TRBJ1-2
CDR3 protein: CASRGQGSYGYTF
CDR3 DNA: TGTGCCAGCAGAGGACAGGGCAGCTATGGCTACACCTTC

D gene: TRBD2
V gene: TRBV9
clone size: -
J gene: TRBJ2-2
CDR3 protein: CASGSRTSGSPGELFF
CDR3 DNA: TGTGCCAGTGGCAGCAGGACTAGCGGGAGTCCCGGGGAGCTGTTTTTT

D gene: TRBD1
V gene: TRBV7-2
clone size: few
J gene: TRBJ2-1
CDR3 protein: CAERDSGYNEQFF
CDR3 DNA: TGTGCCGAGAGGGACAGTGGCTACAATGAGCAGTTCTTC

D gene: TRBD2
V gene: TRBV5-4
clone size: -
J gene: TRBJ2-5
CDR3 protein: CASSLDPSGRETQYF
CDR3 DNA: TGTGCCAGCAGCTTGGATCCTAGCGGGAGAGAGACCCAGTACTTC

D gene: -
V gene: TRBV28
clone size: -
J gene: TRBJ2-7
CDR3 protein: CASSLGLKQYF
CDR3 DNA: TGTGCCAGCAGCCTGGGACTTAAGCAGTACTTC

D gene: -
V gene: TRBV6-5
clone size: -
J gene: TRBJ1-5
CDR3 protein: CASSRSGQPQHF
CDR3 DNA: TGTGCCAGCAGCCGCAGTGGTCAGCCCCAGCATTTT

D gene: -
V gene: TRBV5-4
clone size: -
J gene: TRBJ1-2
CDR3 protein: CASSLETANYGYTF
CDR3 DNA: TGTGCCAGCAGCTTGGAGACAGCTAACTATGGCTACACCTTC

D gene: -
V gene: TRBV7-9
clone size: once
J gene: TRBJ1-5
CDR3 protein: CASSRGQSNQPQHF
CDR3 DNA: TGTGCCAGCAGCAGAGGACAGAGCAATCAGCCCCAGCATTTT

D gene: -
V gene: TRBV11-2
clone size: -
J gene: TRBJ1-1
CDR3 protein: CASSLEFTGTEAFF
CDR3 DNA: TGTGCCAGCAGCTTAGAATTCACAGGGACTGAAGCTTTCTTT

D gene: -
V gene: TRBV5-1
clone size: -
J gene: TRBJ2-1
CDR3 protein: CASSFGDRQVLEEQFF
CDR3 DNA: TGCGCCAGCAGCTTCGGCGACAGACAGGTTCTCGAAGAGCAGTTCTTC